This is a list of T cell receptor beta chains from one sample in a study of blood T cells in healthy people across ages. TCRdb re-called the 5' RACE reads through MiXCR, storing one row per CDR3 protein. The sample carries 870,000 or so distinct CDR3 sequences, 29% recorded once. The sequencing input was blood. The receptors derive from a woman of 80 years or more in good health. Each CDR3 is given with its conserved first and last residue. A D gene is named only where the DNA matches it firmly. A row's size may be missing; if present it is once, few, many or a size class.

cdr3_nt: TGCGCCAGCAGCTTCACCCCGGGACCGGGATCCTACGAGCAGTACTTC
cdr3_aa: CASSFTPGPGSYEQYF
clone_size: many
v_call: TRBV5-1
d_call: .
j_call: TRBJ2-7
cdr3_length: 16

cdr3_nt: TGTGCCAGCGGGGGACCTAGCTCCTACAATGAGCAGTTCTTC
cdr3_aa: CASGGPSSYNEQFF
clone_size: many
v_call: TRBV2
d_call: .
j_call: TRBJ2-1
cdr3_length: 14

cdr3_nt: TGCAGCGTTGAGCCCTGGGGCGGGACAGGCTATGGCTACACCTTC
cdr3_aa: CSVEPWGGTGYGYTF
clone_size: many
v_call: TRBV29-1
d_call: TRBD1
j_call: TRBJ1-2
cdr3_length: 15

cdr3_nt: TGCGCCAGCAGACCGGGACAGAACAATGAGCAGTTCTTC
cdr3_aa: CASRPGQNNEQFF
clone_size: many
v_call: TRBV5-1
d_call: TRBD1
j_call: TRBJ2-1
cdr3_length: 13

cdr3_nt: TGTGCCAGCAGTTACAACTCCAGGGGCCCAATTTACGAGCAGTACTTC
cdr3_aa: CASSYNSRGPIYEQYF
clone_size: many
v_call: TRBV6-5
d_call: .
j_call: TRBJ2-7
cdr3_length: 16

cdr3_nt: TGTGCCAGCAGCCCCAGGCTCAATTCACCCCTCCACTTT
cdr3_aa: CASSPRLNSPLHF
clone_size: many
v_call: TRBV14
d_call: .
j_call: TRBJ1-6
cdr3_length: 13

cdr3_nt: TGTGCCAGCAGCTGGGGAATTATGAACACTGAAGCTTTCTTT
cdr3_aa: CASSWGIMNTEAFF
clone_size: .
v_call: TRBV5-5
d_call: .
j_call: TRBJ1-1
cdr3_length: 14

cdr3_nt: TGTGCCAGCAGCCAAGACCACCGTACTGGGGACAATGAGCAGTTCTTC
cdr3_aa: CASSQDHRTGDNEQFF
clone_size: .
v_call: TRBV12-3/TRBV12-4
d_call: .
j_call: TRBJ2-1
cdr3_length: 16

cdr3_nt: TGTGCCAGCGGAGGAGCGGGGGTGCAAGAGACCCAGTACTTC
cdr3_aa: CASGGAGVQETQYF
clone_size: few
v_call: TRBV6-5
d_call: TRBD2
j_call: TRBJ2-5
cdr3_length: 14

cdr3_nt: TGTGCCTGGAGTCGGAGGGGGTATAATTCACCCCTCCACTTT
cdr3_aa: CAWSRRGYNSPLHF
clone_size: .
v_call: TRBV30
d_call: .
j_call: TRBJ1-6
cdr3_length: 14

cdr3_nt: TGCAGTGCTAGAGTGCCACTTTATAGCAATCAGCCCCAGCATTTT
cdr3_aa: CSARVPLYSNQPQHF
clone_size: few
v_call: TRBV20-1
d_call: .
j_call: TRBJ1-5
cdr3_length: 15

cdr3_nt: TGTGCCACCAAGGACTCAAGGACGGGTGGCTACACCTTC
cdr3_aa: CATKDSRTGGYTF
clone_size: .
v_call: TRBV6-5
d_call: .
j_call: TRBJ1-2
cdr3_length: 13

cdr3_nt: TGTGCCAGCAGCAGGACAGGGGCGATCACAGATACGCAGTATTTT
cdr3_aa: CASSRTGAITDTQYF
clone_size: many
v_call: TRBV7-9
d_call: TRBD1
j_call: TRBJ2-3
cdr3_length: 15

cdr3_nt: TGCAGTGCTAAAGGGACAGTGAACACTGAAGCTTTCTTT
cdr3_aa: CSAKGTVNTEAFF
clone_size: .
v_call: TRBV20-1
d_call: TRBD1
j_call: TRBJ1-1
cdr3_length: 13